The 2 T cell receptor beta chains below were found in one sample sequenced in a study of T-cell memory formation after mild COVID-19. TCRdb reprocessed the 5' RACE reads with MiXCR, giving one entry per CDR3 protein. The sample consists of roughly 300,000 distinct CDR3 sequences, about a sixth of them appearing once. The specimen was PBMCs or a T cell subset sorted from them (not recorded which). The receptors here all came from a man younger than 30 who had mild COVID-19 (a few samples of this study predate the infection). Cell type and time point are not known.

V gene TRBV5-1 combines with J gene TRBJ2-3; D gene ambiguous. Trimming removed 2 bases from V and 3 bases from J, with 10 bases in between. The CDR3 extends over 14 amino acids. Germline V gives CDR1 SGHRS, CDR2 YFSETQ. The CDR3 DNA follows: TGCGCCAGCAGCTTTGATCAGCTAACAGATACGCAGTATTTT. This translates into CASSFDQLTDTQYF.

This clonotype was seen only a few times. The V and J genes are TRBV7-6 and TRBJ1-6; 7 nucleotides line up with TRBD1. The CDR3 extends over 16 amino acids. The germline V gene encodes CDR1 SGHVS and CDR2 FNYEAQ. The ends lost 0 bases at V and 8 bases at J; junction bases unmatched: 7. The CDR3 here is CASSLASGGAYSPLHF. The CDR3 bases are TGTGCCAGCAGCTTAGCGTCAGGGGGAGCCTATTCACCCCTCCACTTT.